This entry lists 12 T cell receptor beta chains sequenced from one sample in a study of blood T cell repertoires in COVID-19. This table comes from immunoSEQ multiplex PCR, and its TCRdb copy is limited to in-frame clones, with some not included. The sample contains about 240,000 clones, more than 75% of which appear only once. What was sequenced was peripheral blood. The receptors stem from a woman between 35 and 50 years old who had recovered from COVID-19.

This chain joins TRBV12-3 or TRBV12-4 and TRBJ1-1; D might be TRBD1 (5 bases). The CDR3 extends over 13 amino acids. V lost 6 bases, J lost 5 bases, and 13 bases lay in between. The CDR3 protein is CASRRGAPTEAFF. The CDR3 DNA sequence: TGTGCCAGCAGACGCGGGGCCCCTACTGAAGCTTTCTTT.

The chain employs TRBV7-9 and TRBJ2-5; 9 positions match TRBD1. CDR1 and CDR2 (germline): SEHNR, FQNEAQ (reference sequence). The CDR3 is 16 residues long. Germline trimming cut 5 bases from V and 1 base from J; bases unmatched to any gene: 8. This CDR3 reads CASSQRQGGLQETQYF. The CDR3 DNA reads TGTGCCAGCAGCCAAAGACAGGGGGGACTCCAAGAGACCCAGTACTTC.

This rearrangement joins TRBV10-3 to TRBJ2-1; 10 bases map to TRBD2. There are 13 residues in the CDR3. Germline V gene data show CDR1 as ENHRY and CDR2 as SYGVKD. After removal of 8 bases from V and 6 bases from J, the junction contained 4 bases not matched to a gene. The CDR3 loop is CAIGRLAGNEQFF. The CDR3 nucleotides read TGTGCCATCGGGAGACTAGCGGGCAATGAGCAGTTCTTC.

The chain joins TRBV7-3 to TRBJ2-3; 8 bases match TRBD2. The junction had 12 bases not matched to a gene; V was cut back by 5 bases and J by 5 bases. The CDR3 consists of 16 residues. Germline V gene sequence: CDR1 SGHTA, CDR2 FQGTGA. In DNA form, the CDR3 reads TGTGCCAGCAGCCCACTTGGCGGGAGGAAAGTAGATACGCAGTATTTT. It yields the protein CASSPLGGRKVDTQYF.

The chain has TRBV11-3 and TRBJ1-4; the match to TRBD1 covers 11 bases. Trimming at V came to 5 bases and at J to 7 bases, leaving 3 bases not matched to a gene. The CDR3 is made up of 14 amino acids. Germline CDR1 SGHNT, CDR2 YENEEA. The CDR3 coding sequence is TGTGCCAGCAGCCCAGGACAGGGGGCTGAAAAACTGTTTTTT. It encodes CASSPGQGAEKLFF.

This sequence joins TRBV19 and TRBJ1-2; D possibly corresponds to TRBD1 (5 bases). The CDR3 totals 16 residues. V gave up 4 bases and J gave up 0 bases, with 15 bases separating them. Germline V gene data show CDR1 as LNHDA and CDR2 as SQIVND (reference sequence). CDR3 DNA sequence: TGTGCCAGTAGTACGCTACACCCGACAGCTAACTATGGCTACACCTTC. It specifies CASSTLHPTANYGYTF.

This sequence joins TRBV6-2 or TRBV6-3 and TRBJ2-4; 9 bases are shared with TRBD1. The CDR3 sequence is 14 residues long. Losses at the gene ends were 5 bases for V and 9 bases for J; bases not matched to a gene: 8. Per germline, CDR1 MNHEY and CDR2 SVGEGT. CDR3 nucleotide sequence: TGTGCCAGCAGTCGTCGGGACAGGGTGGGCATTCAGTACTTC. The encoded protein is CASSRRDRVGIQYF.

The CDR3 sequence is CASSVVSGSFGGELFF. The CDR3 DNA reads as TGTGCCAGCAGCGTAGTTAGCGGGAGTTTCGGCGGGGAGCTGTTTTTT. This chain connects TRBV9 to TRBJ2-2; 9 bases align to TRBD2. The length of the CDR3 is 16 residues. V shed 0 bases, J shed 7 bases, and the junction held 7 bases outside the gene matches. CDR1 and CDR2 (germline): SGDLS, YYNGEE. Full variable domain (missing parts from reference TRBV9 and TRBJ2-2): DSGVTQTPKHLITATGQRVTLRCSPRSGDLSVYWYQQSLDQGLQFLIQYYNGEERAKGNILERFSAQQFPDLHSELNLSSLELGDSALYFCASSVVSGSFGGELFFGEGSRLTVL.

This chain uses TRBV30 with TRBJ2-3; 9 bases line up with TRBD2. The germline CDR1 and CDR2 sequences are GTSNPN and SVGIG (reference sequence). This CDR3 is 16 amino acids long. Germline trimming cut 4 bases from V and 4 bases from J; bases unmatched to any gene: 12. The CDR3 reads CAWTQGLAGPADTQYF. The CDR3 nucleotides read TGTGCCTGGACCCAAGGGCTAGCGGGACCCGCAGATACGCAGTATTTT.

The chain links TRBV7-3 to TRBJ2-1; TRBD2 matches 15 bases. CDR3 length equals 21 residues. V was pared by 5 bases and J by 1 base, with 15 bases of the junction left unmatched. The germline V gene has CDR1 SGHTA and CDR2 FQGTGA. CDR3 coding DNA: TGTGCCAGCAGCCCTAACCCCGGGACTAGCGGGAGGCGGGGGTCCTACAATGAGCAGTTCTTC. It yields the protein CASSPNPGTSGRRGSYNEQFF.

The V call is TRBV7-2, the J call TRBJ1-2; D is undetermined. V was shortened by 1 base and J by 6 bases, with 15 bases between the two germline ends. CDR1 SGHTA and CDR2 FQGNSA come from the germline V gene. This CDR3 region has 15 residues. The CDR3 nucleotides read TGTGCCAGCAGCTTAGTGGTGAGGGCAGCCGATGGCTACACCTTC. It translates to CASSLVVRAADGYTF.

J is TRBJ2-1 and V is TRBV30; 7 bases agree with TRBD2. Germline V CDR1 and CDR2: GTSNPN, SVGIG (reference sequence). This CDR3 has 15 residues. The J segment lost 7 bases and the V segment lost 3 bases, leaving 12 bases of the junction unmatched. The CDR3 spells CAWSHGGNSRNEQFF. The CDR3 DNA reads as TGTGCCTGGAGCCACGGGGGGAATAGTAGGAATGAGCAGTTCTTC.